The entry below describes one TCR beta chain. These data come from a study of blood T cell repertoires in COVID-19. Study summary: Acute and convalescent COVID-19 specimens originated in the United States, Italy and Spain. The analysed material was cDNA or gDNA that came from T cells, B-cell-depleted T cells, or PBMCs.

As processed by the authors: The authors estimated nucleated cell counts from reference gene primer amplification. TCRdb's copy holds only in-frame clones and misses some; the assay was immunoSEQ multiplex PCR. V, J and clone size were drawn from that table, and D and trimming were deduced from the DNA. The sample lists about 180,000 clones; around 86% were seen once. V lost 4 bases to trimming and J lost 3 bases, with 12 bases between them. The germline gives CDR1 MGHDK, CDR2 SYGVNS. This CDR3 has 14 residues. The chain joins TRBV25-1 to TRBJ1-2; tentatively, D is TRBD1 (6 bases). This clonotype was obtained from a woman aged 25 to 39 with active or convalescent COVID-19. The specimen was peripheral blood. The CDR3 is CASSATGGDYGYTF. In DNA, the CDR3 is TGTGCCAGCAGTGCGACAGGTGGGGACTATGGCTACACCTTC.